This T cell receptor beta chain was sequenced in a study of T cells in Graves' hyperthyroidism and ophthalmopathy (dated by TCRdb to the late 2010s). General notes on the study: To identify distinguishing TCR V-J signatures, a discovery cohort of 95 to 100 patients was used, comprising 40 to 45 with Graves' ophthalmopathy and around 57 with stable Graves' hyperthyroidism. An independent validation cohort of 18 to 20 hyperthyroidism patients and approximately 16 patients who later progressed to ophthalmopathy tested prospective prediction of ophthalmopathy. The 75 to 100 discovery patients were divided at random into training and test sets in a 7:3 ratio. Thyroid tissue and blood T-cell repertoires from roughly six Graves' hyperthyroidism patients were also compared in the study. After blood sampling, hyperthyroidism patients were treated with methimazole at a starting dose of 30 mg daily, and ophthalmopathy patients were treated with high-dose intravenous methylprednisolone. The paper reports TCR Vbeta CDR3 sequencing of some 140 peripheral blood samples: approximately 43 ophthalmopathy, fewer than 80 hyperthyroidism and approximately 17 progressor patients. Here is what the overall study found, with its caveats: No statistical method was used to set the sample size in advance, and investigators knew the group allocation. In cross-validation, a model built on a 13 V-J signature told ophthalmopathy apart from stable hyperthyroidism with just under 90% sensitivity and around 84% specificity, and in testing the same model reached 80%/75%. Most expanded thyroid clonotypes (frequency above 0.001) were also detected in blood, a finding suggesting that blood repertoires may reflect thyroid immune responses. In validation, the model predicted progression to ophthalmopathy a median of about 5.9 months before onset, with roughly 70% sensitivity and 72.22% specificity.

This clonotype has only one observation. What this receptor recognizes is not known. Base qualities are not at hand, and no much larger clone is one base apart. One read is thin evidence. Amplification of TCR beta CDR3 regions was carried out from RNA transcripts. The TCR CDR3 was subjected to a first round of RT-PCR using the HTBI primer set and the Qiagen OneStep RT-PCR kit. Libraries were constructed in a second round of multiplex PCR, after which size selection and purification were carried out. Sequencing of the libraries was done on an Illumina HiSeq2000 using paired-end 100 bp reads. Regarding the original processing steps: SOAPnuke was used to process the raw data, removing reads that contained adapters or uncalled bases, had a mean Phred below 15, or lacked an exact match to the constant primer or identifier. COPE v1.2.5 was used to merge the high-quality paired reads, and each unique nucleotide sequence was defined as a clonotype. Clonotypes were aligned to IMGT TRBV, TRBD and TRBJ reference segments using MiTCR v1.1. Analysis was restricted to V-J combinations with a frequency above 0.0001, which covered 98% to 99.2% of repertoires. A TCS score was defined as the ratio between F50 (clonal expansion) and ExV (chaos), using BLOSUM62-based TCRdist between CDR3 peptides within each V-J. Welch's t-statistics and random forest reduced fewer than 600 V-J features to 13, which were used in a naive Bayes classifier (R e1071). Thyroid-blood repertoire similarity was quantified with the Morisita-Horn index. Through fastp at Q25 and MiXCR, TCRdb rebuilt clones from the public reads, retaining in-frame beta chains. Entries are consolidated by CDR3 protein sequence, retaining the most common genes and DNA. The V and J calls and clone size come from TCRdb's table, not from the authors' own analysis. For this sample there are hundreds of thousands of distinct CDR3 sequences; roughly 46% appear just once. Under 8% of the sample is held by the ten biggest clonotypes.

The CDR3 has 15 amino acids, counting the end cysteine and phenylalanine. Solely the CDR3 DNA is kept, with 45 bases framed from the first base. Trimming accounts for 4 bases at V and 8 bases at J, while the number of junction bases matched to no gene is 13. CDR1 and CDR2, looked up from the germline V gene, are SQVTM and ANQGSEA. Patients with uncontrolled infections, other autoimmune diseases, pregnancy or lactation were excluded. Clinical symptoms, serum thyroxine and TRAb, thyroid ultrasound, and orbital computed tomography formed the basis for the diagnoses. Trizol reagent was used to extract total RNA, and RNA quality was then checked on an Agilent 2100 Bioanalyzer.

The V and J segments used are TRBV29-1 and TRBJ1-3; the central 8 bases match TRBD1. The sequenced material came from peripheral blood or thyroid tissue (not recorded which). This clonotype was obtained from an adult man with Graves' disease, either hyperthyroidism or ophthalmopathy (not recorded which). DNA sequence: TGCAGCGTTGGAGGGACAGGCCCGACCGGCTACACCATATATTTT. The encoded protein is CSVGGTGPTGYTIYF.